This T cell receptor (beta chain) was sequenced in a study of cytomegalovirus exposure and HLA in healthy donors. Study-wide findings and caveats: The classifier reportedly diagnosed cytomegalovirus status with high sensitivity and specificity. The authors enumerated 150 to 200 TCR beta chains as linked to cytomegalovirus.

Germline CDR1 is SGHRS and CDR2 is YFSETQ. V lost 3 bases, J lost 1 base, and 2 bases stayed unmatched. The CDR3 contains 14 residues. This table comes from immunoSEQ multiplex PCR, and its TCRdb copy is limited to in-frame clones, with some not included. Of around 300,000 clones listed, 65% to 90% are singletons. A note on this clone: What it recognizes is unknown.

This TCR derives from a woman between 18 and 30 years old in good health and CMV-seronegative. The gene calls are TRBV5-1 and TRBJ2-7; 9 bases are shared with TRBD2. Sequences were obtained from PBMCs. The DNA for the CDR3 is TGCGCCAGCAGCTCTAGCGGGAAATCCTACGAGCAGTACTTC. This translates into CASSSSGKSYEQYF.